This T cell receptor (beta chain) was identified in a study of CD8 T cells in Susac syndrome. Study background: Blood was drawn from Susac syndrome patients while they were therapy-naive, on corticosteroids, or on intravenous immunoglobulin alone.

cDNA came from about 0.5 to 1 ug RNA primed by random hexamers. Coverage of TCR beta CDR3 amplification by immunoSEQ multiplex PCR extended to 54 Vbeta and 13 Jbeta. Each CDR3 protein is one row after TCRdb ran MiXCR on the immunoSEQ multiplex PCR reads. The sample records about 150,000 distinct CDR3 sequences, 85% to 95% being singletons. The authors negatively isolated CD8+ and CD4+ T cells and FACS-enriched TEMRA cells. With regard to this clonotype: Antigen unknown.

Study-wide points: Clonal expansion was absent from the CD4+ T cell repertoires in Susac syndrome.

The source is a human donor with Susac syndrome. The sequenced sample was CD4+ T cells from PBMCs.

The CDR3 is CASSVRSDSEAFF. The CDR3 DNA reads TGTGCCAGCAGCGTACGTAGTGACTCTGAAGCTTTCTTT. The chain carries TRBV9 and TRBJ1-1; D not certain. In germline, CDR1 is SGDLS, CDR2 YYNGEE. The V and J ends lost 1 base and 6 bases respectively, with 10 bases between them. The CDR3 spans 13 residues.